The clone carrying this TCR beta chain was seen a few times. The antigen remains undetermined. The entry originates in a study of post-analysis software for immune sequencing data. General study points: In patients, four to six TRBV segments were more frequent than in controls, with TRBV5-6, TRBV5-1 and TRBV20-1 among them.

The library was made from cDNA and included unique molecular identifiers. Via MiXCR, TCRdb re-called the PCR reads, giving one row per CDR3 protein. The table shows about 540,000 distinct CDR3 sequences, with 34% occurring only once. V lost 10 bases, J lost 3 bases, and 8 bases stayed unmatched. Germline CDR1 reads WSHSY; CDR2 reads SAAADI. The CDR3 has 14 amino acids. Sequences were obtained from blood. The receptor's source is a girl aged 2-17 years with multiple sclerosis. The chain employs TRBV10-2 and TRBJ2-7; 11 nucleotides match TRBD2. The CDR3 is CATQAGTSGYEQYF. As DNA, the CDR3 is TGCGCCACCCAGGCCGGGACTAGCGGCTACGAGCAGTACTTC.